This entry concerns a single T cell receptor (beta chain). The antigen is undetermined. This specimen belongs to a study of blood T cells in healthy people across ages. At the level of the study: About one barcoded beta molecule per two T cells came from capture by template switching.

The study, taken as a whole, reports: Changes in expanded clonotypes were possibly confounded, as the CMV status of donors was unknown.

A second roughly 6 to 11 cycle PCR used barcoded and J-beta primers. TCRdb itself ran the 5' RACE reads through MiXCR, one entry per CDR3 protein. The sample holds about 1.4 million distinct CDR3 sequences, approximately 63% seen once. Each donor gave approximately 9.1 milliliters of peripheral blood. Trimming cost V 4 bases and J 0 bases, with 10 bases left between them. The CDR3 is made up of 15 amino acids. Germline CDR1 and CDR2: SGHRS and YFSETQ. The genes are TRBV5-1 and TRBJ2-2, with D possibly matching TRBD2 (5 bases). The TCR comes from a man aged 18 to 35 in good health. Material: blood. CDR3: CASSRTPTNTGELFF. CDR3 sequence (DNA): TGCGCCAGCAGCCGGACTCCGACGAACACCGGGGAGCTGTTTTTT.